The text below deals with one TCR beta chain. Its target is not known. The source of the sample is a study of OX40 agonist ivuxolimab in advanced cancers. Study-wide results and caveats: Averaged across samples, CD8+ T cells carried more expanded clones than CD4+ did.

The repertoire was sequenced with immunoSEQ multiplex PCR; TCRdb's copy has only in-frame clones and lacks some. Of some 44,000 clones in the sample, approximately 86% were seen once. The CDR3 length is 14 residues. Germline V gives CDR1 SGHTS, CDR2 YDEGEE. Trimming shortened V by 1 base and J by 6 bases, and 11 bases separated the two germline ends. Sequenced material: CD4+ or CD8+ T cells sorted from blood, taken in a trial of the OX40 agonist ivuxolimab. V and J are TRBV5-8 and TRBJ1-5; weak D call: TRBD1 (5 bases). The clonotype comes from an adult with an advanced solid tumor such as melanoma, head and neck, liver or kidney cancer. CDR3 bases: TGTGCCAGCAGCTTGAGAGGGGAGGCTCAGCCCCAGCATTTT. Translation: CASSLRGEAQPQHF.